These 25 T cell receptor beta chains came from one sample sequenced in a study of beta chain features in type 1 diabetes. The whole isolated RNA underwent reverse transcription, so sequencing captured expressed TCRB transcripts. The repertoire was sequenced with immunoSEQ multiplex PCR; TCRdb's copy has only in-frame clones and lacks some. The sample yields under 800,000 clones, less than 20% seen once. The sample taken for sequencing was naive CD4+ T cells from blood. The receptors here all came from a man between 18 and 29 years old in good health.

The J gene is TRBJ2-7, the V gene TRBV14, with 7 nucleotides matching TRBD1. V lost 1 base to trimming and J lost 2 bases; unmatched junction nucleotides: 8. Germline CDR1 SGHDN, CDR2 FVKESK. The CDR3 extends over 16 amino acids. Written as DNA, the CDR3 is TGTGCCAGCAGCCAAGTACCTTGGGACAGTCCCTACGAGCAGTACTTC. This gives the protein CASSQVPWDSPYEQYF. Full variable domain (rest looked up from reference TRBV14 and TRBJ2-7): EAGVTQFPSHSVIEKGQTVTLRCDPISGHDNLYWYRRVMGKEIKFLLHFVKESKQDESGMPNNRFLAERTGGTYSTLKVQPAELEDSGVYFCASSQVPWDSPYEQYFGPGTRLTVT.

This clone was counted only a few times. This chain uses TRBV9 with TRBJ1-2, with 8 bases fitting TRBD1. The CDR3 has 14 residues. The germline V gene encodes CDR1 SGDLS and CDR2 YYNGEE. Trimming removed 4 bases from V and 4 bases from J; junction bases left unmatched: 6. Here the CDR3 DNA reads TGTGCCAGCAGCCCGACGACAGGGGTCTATGGCTACACCTTC. It yields the protein CASSPTTGVYGYTF. The full variable domain, rest sourced from reference TRBV9 and TRBJ1-2, is DSGVTQTPKHLITATGQRVTLRCSPRSGDLSVYWYQQSLDQGLQFLIQYYNGEERAKGNILERFSAQQFPDLHSELNLSSLELGDSALYFCASSPTTGVYGYTFGSGTRLTVV.

A few counts support this clone. This chain links TRBV11-2 with TRBJ2-7, with 7 nucleotides matching TRBD1. The junction had 7 bases not matched to a gene; V was cut back by 5 bases and J by 3 bases. In germline, CDR1 is SGHAT, CDR2 FQNNGV. The CDR3 contains 14 residues. The CDR3 loop reads CASSPPGQIYEQYF. CDR3 in DNA: TGTGCCAGCAGCCCGCCGGGACAGATCTACGAGCAGTACTTC.

There are a few counts of this clone. The DNA for the CDR3 is TGCGCCAGCAGCCTTACAGGGGGCCTGCCCTACACCGGGGAGCTGTTTTTT. The encoded protein is CASSLTGGLPYTGELFF. The rearrangement links TRBV4-3 to TRBJ2-2; 9 positions agree with TRBD1. The V gene's germline CDR1 is LGHNA and CDR2 YSLEER. CDR3 length: 17 amino acids. J was trimmed by 3 bases and V by 4 bases; bases with no gene match: 9.

In its sample, this clone was seen a few times. The CDR3 reads CASSPSGVTNEKLFF. The CDR3 coding sequence is TGTGCCAGCAGTCCCTCGGGGGTGACCAATGAAAAACTGTTTTTT. The gene calls are TRBV6-5 and TRBJ1-4; weak D call: TRBD1 (5 bases). Germline lookup yields CDR1 MNHEY and CDR2 SVGAGI. The CDR3 runs 15 residues. V was shortened by 5 bases and J by 5 bases, with 15 bases between the two germline ends.

The chain recombines TRBV28 with TRBJ1-2; 7 nucleotides agree with TRBD1. J was trimmed by 8 bases and V by 6 bases; bases with no gene match: 15. Germline V CDR1 and CDR2: MDHEN, SYDVKM. The CDR3 is 15 amino acids. The CDR3 DNA follows: TGTGCCAGCAGCTCAAGGACAGGAGGGACTCGGGGCTACACCTTC. Translation: CASSSRTGGTRGYTF.

This chain connects TRBV9 to TRBJ1-2; no reliable D call. CDR1 is SGDLS and CDR2 is YYNGEE in the germline V gene. V dropped 0 bases and J dropped 3 bases, with 12 bases sitting between them. CDR3 size: 15 residues. CDR3 nucleotide sequence: TGTGCCAGCAGCGTAGAGGCAACGTCGGACTATGGCTACACCTTC. This gives the protein CASSVEATSDYGYTF.

About this clone: Other DNA sequences from this sample encode an identical CDR3 as well. The chain is built from TRBV18 and TRBJ1-1, with 7 bases aligning to TRBD1. This CDR3 is 14 amino acids long. The J segment lost 5 bases and the V segment lost 3 bases, leaving 6 bases of the junction unmatched. Germline CDR1 is KGHSH and CDR2 is LQKENI. The chain's CDR3 is CASSPDRVGTEAFF. CDR3 bases: TGTGCCAGCTCACCTGACAGGGTCGGAACTGAAGCTTTCTTT.

This clone was seen only a few times. The J gene is TRBJ1-6, the V gene TRBV9; TRBD1 might be the D (5 bases). The V end lost 0 bases, the J end lost 8 bases, and 12 bases lay between the germline ends. The CDR3 is made up of 15 amino acids. Germline V gene sequence: CDR1 SGDLS, CDR2 YYNGEE. The CDR3 here is CASSVGGSMDSPLHF. The CDR3 nucleotides are TGTGCCAGCAGCGTAGGGGGCAGTATGGATTCACCCCTCCACTTT. The complete variable domain, with remaining parts taken from reference TRBV9 and TRBJ1-6, reads DSGVTQTPKHLITATGQRVTLRCSPRSGDLSVYWYQQSLDQGLQFLIQYYNGEERAKGNILERFSAQQFPDLHSELNLSSLELGDSALYFCASSVGGSMDSPLHFGNGTRLTVT.

This clone was counted a few times. The chain links TRBV4-1 to TRBJ2-1; TRBD2 aligns across 8 bases. J gave up 3 bases and V 0 bases, and 7 bases lay outside the gene matches. The germline V gene encodes CDR1 MGHRA and CDR2 YSYEKL. The CDR3 is 17 amino acids. CDR3 coding DNA: TGCGCCAGCAGCCAAGAGAGGCTAGCGGGTCTCTACAATGAGCAGTTCTTC. This translates into CASSQERLAGLYNEQFF.

V and J are TRBV7-2 and TRBJ2-3, with a possible D match to TRBD2 (6 bases). This CDR3 comprises 15 residues. V lost 0 bases, J lost 3 bases, and 10 bases lay in between. Germline CDR1 and CDR2: SGHTA and FQGNSA. The CDR3 region has the DNA TGTGCCAGCAGCTTAGCCCGGGCGGGGACAGATACGCAGTATTTT. Encoded protein: CASSLARAGTDTQYF.

The genes are TRBV9 and TRBJ2-3, with D possibly TRBD2 on 6 matching bases. This CDR3 comprises 15 residues. Trimming shortened V by 3 bases and J by 0 bases, and 11 bases separated the two germline ends. Germline V lookup: CDR1 SGDLS, CDR2 YYNGEE. The CDR3 DNA reads as TGTGCCAGCAGCGGCCGGGACTCCAGCACAGATACGCAGTATTTT. It is translated as CASSGRDSSTDTQYF.

Only a few counts were recorded for this clone. The chain recombines TRBV6-1 with TRBJ1-1, with D tentatively TRBD1 (5 bases). Trimming pared 2 bases from V and 0 bases from J, leaving 7 bases between. CDR1 is MNHNS and CDR2 is SASEGT in the germline V gene. This CDR3 comprises 14 residues. CDR3 residues: CASSELGLNTEAFF. The CDR3 nucleotides are TGTGCCAGCAGTGAACTGGGACTGAACACTGAAGCTTTCTTT.

The rearrangement joins TRBV7-3 to TRBJ1-5; 7 nucleotides match TRBD1. Germline CDR1 and CDR2: SGHTA and FQGTGA. V lost 2 bases and J lost 9; bases outside the gene matches: 7. The CDR3 spans 14 residues. The CDR3 region is CASSLDRAVRPQHF. The CDR3 DNA follows: TGTGCCAGCAGCTTAGACAGGGCAGTCCGGCCCCAGCATTTT.

A few counts support this clone. The CDR3: CASSLAFMGGRETQYF. Written as DNA, the CDR3 is TGTGCCAGCAGCTTAGCGTTCATGGGGGGAAGAGAGACCCAGTACTTC. The chain joins TRBV7-9 to TRBJ2-5; a possible D gene is TRBD2 (6 bases). From germline, CDR1 is SEHNR and CDR2 FQNEAQ (reference sequence). CDR3 size: 16 residues. V lost 0 bases and J 4 bases, leaving 15 bases between the germline ends.

This clone was detected only a few times. The chain uses TRBV7-6 and TRBJ1-5; D perhaps matches TRBD1 (5 bases). The CDR3 consists of 14 residues. The germline V gene has CDR1 SGHVS and CDR2 FNYEAQ. The V and J ends lost 3 bases and 0 bases respectively, with 6 bases between them. The CDR3 coding sequence is TGTGCCAGCAGCTTGACAGATAGCAATCAGCCCCAGCATTTT. Translating it yields CASSLTDSNQPQHF.

The chain combines TRBV5-4 with TRBJ2-7; D not resolved. CDR1 and CDR2 (germline): SGHNT, YYREEE (reference sequence). The V end lost 4 bases, the J end lost 3 bases, and 5 bases lay between the germline ends. The CDR3 is 11 residues long. In DNA form, the CDR3 reads TGTGCCAGCAGCCGTAACTACGAGCAGTACTTC. Encoded protein: CASSRNYEQYF.

The sample holds one count of this clone. J is TRBJ2-3 and V is TRBV19; D unresolved. V was shortened by 5 bases and J by 2 bases, with 11 bases between the two germline ends. This CDR3 region has 14 residues. Germline V gene lookup returns CDR1 LNHDA and CDR2 SQIVND (reference sequence). CDR3: CASSAARVTDTQYF. The CDR3, as DNA: TGTGCCAGTAGTGCGGCCCGGGTCACAGATACGCAGTATTTT.

The V gene is TRBV11-2, the J gene TRBJ2-3, with D unresolved. The CDR3 is 16 amino acids. CDR1 is SGHAT, CDR2 FQNNGV, per germline. V was trimmed by 7 bases and J by 0 bases, leaving 17 bases between them. CDR3: CASNSFWRSSTDTQYF. CDR3 coding DNA: TGTGCCAGCAACTCCTTCTGGCGATCTAGCACAGATACGCAGTATTTT.

In its sample, this clone was seen a few times. The V gene is TRBV5-4, the J gene TRBJ1-6; no clear D gene. The V and J ends lost 5 bases and 2 bases respectively, with 11 bases between them. The germline V gene has CDR1 SGHNT and CDR2 YYREEE (reference sequence). The CDR3 is 15 amino acids. CDR3 sequence: CASRGGGTYNSPLHF. For the CDR3, the DNA is TGTGCCAGCAGGGGTGGCGGAACCTATAATTCACCCCTCCACTTT.

This clone was detected a few times. V gene TRBV7-9 combines with J gene TRBJ1-2; 7 bases agree with TRBD1. Germline V gene sequence: CDR1 SEHNR, CDR2 FQNEAQ (reference sequence). CDR3 length: 16 residues. With V trimmed by 3 bases and J by 4 bases, 11 bases remained unmatched. CDR3 nucleotides: TGTGCCAGCAGCTTGGGGATGATGGACAGGCCCTATGGCTACACCTTC. It is translated as CASSLGMMDRPYGYTF.

Turning to this clone: The same CDR3 is also encoded by other DNA sequences in this sample. The chain has TRBV7-3 and TRBJ1-1; D not certain. Between the trimmed V and J ends, which lost 2 bases and 1 base, there was a span of 5 bases. The germline V gene encodes CDR1 SGHTA and CDR2 FQGTGA. The CDR3 totals 13 residues. The CDR3 is CASSLGRNTEAFF. CDR3 nucleotides: TGTGCCAGCAGCTTAGGTCGGAACACTGAAGCTTTCTTT.

The chain links TRBV9 to TRBJ1-1; no reliable D call. Trimming pared 1 base from V and 1 base from J, leaving 17 bases between. Germline CDR1 SGDLS, CDR2 YYNGEE. This CDR3 has 17 residues. CDR3 sequence reads: CASSVNPDGGRNTEAFF. Here the CDR3 DNA reads TGTGCCAGCAGCGTAAACCCCGACGGAGGCCGGAACACTGAAGCTTTCTTT. The variable domain in full, completed from reference TRBV9 and TRBJ1-1, reads DSGVTQTPKHLITATGQRVTLRCSPRSGDLSVYWYQQSLDQGLQFLIQYYNGEERAKGNILERFSAQQFPDLHSELNLSSLELGDSALYFCASSVNPDGGRNTEAFFGQGTRLTVV.

There are a few counts of this clone. The chain uses TRBV2 and TRBJ2-7; D gene uncertain. The V end was cut by 7 bases, the J end by 0 bases, with 19 bases between. The CDR3 length is 16 residues. From germline, CDR1 is SNHLY and CDR2 FYNNEI. CDR3 nucleotides: TGTGCCAGCAACCTAAGGTCCACCCAGAGCTCCTACGAGCAGTACTTC. It specifies CASNLRSTQSSYEQYF.

V and J are TRBV19 and TRBJ1-1; D is perhaps TRBD1 (6 bases). This CDR3 spans 14 amino acids. CDR1 is LNHDA and CDR2 is SQIVND in the germline V gene (reference sequence). Trimming shortened V by 6 bases and J by 0 bases, and 11 bases separated the two germline ends. CDR3 sequence (DNA): TGTGCCAGTAGCCGGGGGCGGATGAACACTGAAGCTTTCTTT. Translation gives CASSRGRMNTEAFF. The complete variable domain, with remaining parts taken from reference TRBV19 and TRBJ1-1, reads DGGITQSPKYLFRKEGQNVTLSCEQNLNHDAMYWYRQDPGQGLRLIYYSQIVNDFQKGDIAEGYSVSREKKESFPLTVTSAQKNPTAFYLCASSRGRMNTEAFFGQGTRLTVV.